The source of this T cell receptor (beta chain) is a study of shared clonotypes between healthy human individuals. Sequencing used immunoSEQ multiplex PCR; TCRdb keeps in-frame clones, though not all of them. The sample lists millions of clones; around 95% were seen once. The sequence derives from a man aged 18-30 years in good health. Sequencing was performed on naive CD4+ T cells sorted from blood. Documented subset: CD45RA+ positively selected.

The CDR3 nucleotides read TGTGCCAGCTCAACAGAAAAGGGGGGGGCTCATTACGAGCAGTACTTC. Encoded protein: CASSTEKGGAHYEQYF. The chain has TRBV18 and TRBJ2-7; tentative D call: TRBD2 (7 bases). CDR3 length: 16 amino acids. Germline lookup yields CDR1 KGHSH and CDR2 LQKENI. V lost 5 bases and J lost 4, with 21 bases in between.